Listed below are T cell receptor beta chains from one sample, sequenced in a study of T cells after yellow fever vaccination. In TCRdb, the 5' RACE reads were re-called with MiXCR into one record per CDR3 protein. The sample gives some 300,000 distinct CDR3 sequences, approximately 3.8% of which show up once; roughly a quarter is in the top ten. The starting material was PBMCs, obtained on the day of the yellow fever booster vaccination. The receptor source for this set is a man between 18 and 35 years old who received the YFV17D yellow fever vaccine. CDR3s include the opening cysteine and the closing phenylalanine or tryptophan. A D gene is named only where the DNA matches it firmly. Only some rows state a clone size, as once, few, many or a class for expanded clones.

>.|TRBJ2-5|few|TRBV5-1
TGCGCCAGCAGCTTCCGGCCCACAGAGACCCAGTACTTC
CASSFRPTETQYF
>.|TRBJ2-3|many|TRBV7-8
TGTGCCAGCAGCTACCCCTCTAGCACAGATACGCAGTATTTT
CASSYPSSTDTQYF
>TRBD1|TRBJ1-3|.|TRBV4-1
TGCGCCAGCAGCCAGGGAGTCTTACAGGGGGCGCGTAGAAACACCATATATTTT
CASSQGVLQGARRNTIYF
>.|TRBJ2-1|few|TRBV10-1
TGCGCCAGCAGTGAAGTGGGGGCAACCTACAATGAGCAGTTCTTC
CASSEVGATYNEQFF
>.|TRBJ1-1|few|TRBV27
TGTGCCAGCAGTTTATCCTCGGCGGGGCAGATGAACACTGAAGCTTTCTTT
CASSLSSAGQMNTEAFF
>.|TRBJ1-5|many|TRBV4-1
TGCGCCAGCAGCCAACTCCCACTCGGAGGGTGGCAGCCCCAGCATTTT
CASSQLPLGGWQPQHF
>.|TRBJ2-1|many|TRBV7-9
TGTGCCAGCAATACCCCAGGGGCCTACAATGAGCAGTTCTTC
CASNTPGAYNEQFF
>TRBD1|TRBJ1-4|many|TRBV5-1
TGCGCCAGCAGCTTCGGTGGACAGGGACCTAATGAAAAACTGTTTTTT
CASSFGGQGPNEKLFF
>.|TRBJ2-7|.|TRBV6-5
TGTGCCAGCAGTTACACCAGGGACCCCTACGAGCAGTACTTC
CASSYTRDPYEQYF
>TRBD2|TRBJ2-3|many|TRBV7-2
TGTGCCAGCAGCTTACTGCCCCCTAGCGGGATCACAGATACGCAGTATTTT
CASSLLPPSGITDTQYF
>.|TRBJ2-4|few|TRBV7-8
TGTGCCAGCAGCCTACCCGCGGCCAAAAACATTCAGTACTTC
CASSLPAAKNIQYF
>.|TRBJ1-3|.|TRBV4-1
TGCGCCAGCAGCCAACGGGAAGTTAACGAAATATACTTT
CASSQREVNEIYF
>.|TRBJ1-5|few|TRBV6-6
TGTGCCAGCAGTTACTCTGGTCAGAATCAGCCCCAGCATTTT
CASSYSGQNQPQHF
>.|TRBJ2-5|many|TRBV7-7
TGTGCCAGCAGCTTAGCGCCAACAGGCTCCCAAGAGACCCAGTACTTC
CASSLAPTGSQETQYF
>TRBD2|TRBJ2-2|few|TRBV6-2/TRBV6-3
TGTGCCAGCAGTTATCAGCGGGGGGGAAGGGCGAACACCGGGGAGCTGTTTTTT
CASSYQRGGRANTGELFF
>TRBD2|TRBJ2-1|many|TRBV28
TGTGCCAGCAGTCCCTCAGGACTAGCGGGGATTGAGCAGTTCTTC
CASSPSGLAGIEQFF
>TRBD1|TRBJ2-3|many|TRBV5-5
TGTGCCAGCAGCTTGGGGGACAGGGGGCGCGCAGATACGCAGTATTTT
CASSLGDRGRADTQYF
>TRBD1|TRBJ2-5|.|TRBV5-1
TGCGCCAGCAGCACGGTAGACAGGGCCCTACAAGAGACCCAGTACTTC
CASSTVDRALQETQYF
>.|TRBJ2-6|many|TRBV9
TGTGCCAGCAGCGTGGAGCCCTCTGGGGCCAACGTCCTGACTTTC
CASSVEPSGANVLTF